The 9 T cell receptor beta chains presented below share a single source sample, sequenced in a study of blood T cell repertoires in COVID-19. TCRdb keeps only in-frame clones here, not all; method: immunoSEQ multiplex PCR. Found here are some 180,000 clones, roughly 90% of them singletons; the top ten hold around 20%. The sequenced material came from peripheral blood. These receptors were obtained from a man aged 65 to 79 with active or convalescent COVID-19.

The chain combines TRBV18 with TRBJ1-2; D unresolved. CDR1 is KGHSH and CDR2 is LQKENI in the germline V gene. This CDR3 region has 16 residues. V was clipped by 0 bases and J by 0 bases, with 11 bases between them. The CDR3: CASSPPGSITNYGYTF. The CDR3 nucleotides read TGTGCCAGCTCACCACCAGGGAGTATCACTAACTATGGCTACACCTTC.

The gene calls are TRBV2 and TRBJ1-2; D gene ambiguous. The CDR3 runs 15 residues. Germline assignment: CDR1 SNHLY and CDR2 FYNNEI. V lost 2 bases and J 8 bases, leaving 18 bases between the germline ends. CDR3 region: CASSEYDRPSGGYTF. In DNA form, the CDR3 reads TGTGCCAGCAGTGAATATGACCGGCCTTCGGGGGGCTACACCTTC. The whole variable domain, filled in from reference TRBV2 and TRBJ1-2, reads EPEVTQTPSHQVTQMGQEVILRCVPISNHLYFYWYRQILGQKVEFLVSFYNNEISEKSEIFDDQFSVERPDGSNFTLKIRSTKLEDSAMYFCASSEYDRPSGGYTFGSGTRLTVV.

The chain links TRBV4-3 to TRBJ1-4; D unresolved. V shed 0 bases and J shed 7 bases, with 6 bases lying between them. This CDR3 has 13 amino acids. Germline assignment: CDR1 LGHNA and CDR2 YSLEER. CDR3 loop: CASSQDLSEKLFF. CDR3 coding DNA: TGCGCCAGCAGCCAAGATTTGAGTGAAAAACTGTTTTTT.

The CDR3 DNA reads TGCAGCGTTGCGACATCGGTTCAGCCCCAGCATTTT. Protein sequence: CSVATSVQPQHF. The V and J genes are TRBV29-1 and TRBJ1-5; D ambiguous. CDR1 SQVTM and CDR2 ANQGSEA come from the germline V gene. The CDR3 is made up of 12 amino acids. V dropped 4 bases and J dropped 6 bases, with 10 bases sitting between them. Supplemented by reference TRBV29-1 and TRBJ1-5, the full variable domain reads SAVISQKPSRDICQRGTSLTIQCQVDSQVTMMFWYRQQPGQSLTLIATANQGSEATYESGFVIDKFPISRPNLTFSTLTVSNMSPEDSSIYLCSVATSVQPQHFGDGTRLSIL.

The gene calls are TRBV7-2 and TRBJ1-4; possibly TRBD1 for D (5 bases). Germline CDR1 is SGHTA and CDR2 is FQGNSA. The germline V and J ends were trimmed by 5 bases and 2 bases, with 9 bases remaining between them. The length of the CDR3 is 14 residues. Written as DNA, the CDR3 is TGTGCCAGCAGCAGCAGGGCGACTAATGAAAAACTGTTTTTT. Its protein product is CASSSRATNEKLFF.

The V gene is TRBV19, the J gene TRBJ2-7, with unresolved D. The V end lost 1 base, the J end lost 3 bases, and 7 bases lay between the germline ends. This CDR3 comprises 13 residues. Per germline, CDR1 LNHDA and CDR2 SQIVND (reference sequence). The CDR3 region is CASSIVRNYEQYF. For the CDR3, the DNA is TGTGCCAGTAGTATAGTGAGGAACTACGAGCAGTACTTC.

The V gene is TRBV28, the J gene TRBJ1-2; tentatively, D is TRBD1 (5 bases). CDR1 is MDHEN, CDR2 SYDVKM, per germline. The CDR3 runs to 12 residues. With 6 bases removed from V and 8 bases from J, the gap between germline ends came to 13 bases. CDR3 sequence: CASSGTAKGYTF. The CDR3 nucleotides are TGTGCCAGCAGCGGGACTGCGAAAGGCTACACCTTC.

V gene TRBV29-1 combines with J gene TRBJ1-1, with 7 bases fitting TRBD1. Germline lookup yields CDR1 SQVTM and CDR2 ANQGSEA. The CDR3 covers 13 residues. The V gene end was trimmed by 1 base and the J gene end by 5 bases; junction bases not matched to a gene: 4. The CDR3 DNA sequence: TGCAGCGTTGAAGCCGAGGACAGGACTGAAGCTTTCTTT. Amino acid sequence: CSVEAEDRTEAFF.

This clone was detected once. DNA of the CDR3: TGTGCCAGCAGCCCCACCTCGGGGGGAGGTGGCTACACCTTC. Translation gives CASSPTSGGGGYTF. The J gene is TRBJ1-2, the V gene TRBV6-5; D is possibly TRBD1 (5 bases). V was pared by 6 bases and J by 7 bases, with 18 bases between. Germline-derived CDR1 and CDR2 are MNHEY and SVGAGI. There are 14 residues in the CDR3.